The 5 T cell receptor beta chains presented below share a single source sample, sequenced in a study of T cell repertoires in cytomegalovirus infection. From the reads, TCRdb called clonotypes with MiXCR, one entry per CDR3 protein. The table includes hundreds of thousands of distinct CDR3 sequences, around 11% detected once. Sequencing was performed on PBMCs. The receptors shown here come from a human donor in good health (CMV status not recorded). Some clones in this sample may be carry-over from other donors' samples.

This clonotype was detected only a few times. The chain recombines TRBV2 with TRBJ1-5; no clear D gene. The CDR3 has 14 amino acids. Deletions cut 4 bases from V and 7 bases from J, with 14 bases between. Germline CDR1 SNHLY, CDR2 FYNNEI. The CDR3 sequence is CASSVLVLGQPQHF. The CDR3, as DNA: TGTGCCAGCAGTGTTTTGGTACTCGGGCAGCCCCAGCATTTT. Full variable domain (rest looked up from reference TRBV2 and TRBJ1-5): EPEVTQTPSHQVTQMGQEVILRCVPISNHLYFYWYRQILGQKVEFLVSFYNNEISEKSEIFDDQFSVERPDGSNFTLKIRSTKLEDSAMYFCASSVLVLGQPQHFGDGTRLSIL.

This clonotype was observed at least ten times. The gene calls are TRBV2 and TRBJ2-2; the match to TRBD1 covers 9 bases. Germline V gene sequence: CDR1 SNHLY, CDR2 FYNNEI. V shed 7 bases, J shed 4 bases, and the junction held 4 bases outside the gene matches. The CDR3 spans 14 residues. CDR3 sequence reads: CASIEQGATGELFF. CDR3 sequence (DNA): TGTGCCAGCATAGAACAGGGGGCCACCGGGGAGCTGTTTTTT.

This clonotype occurred many times. The chain joins TRBV7-2 to TRBJ1-2; D is uncertain. Trimming stripped 4 bases from V and 0 bases from J, with 9 bases between. The CDR3 spans 14 residues. Germline CDR1 and CDR2: SGHTA and FQGNSA. The CDR3 nucleotides are TGTGCCAGCAGCTCAGGACGGGCTAACTATGGCTACACCTTC. Protein sequence: CASSSGRANYGYTF.

This clonotype was recorded many times. The chain joins TRBV6-2 or TRBV6-3 to TRBJ1-5; 8 bases map to TRBD1. The length of the CDR3 is 15 residues. V shed 6 bases, J shed 3 bases, and the junction held 7 bases outside the gene matches. In germline, CDR1 is MNHEY, CDR2 SVGEGT. The CDR3 region is CASRWTGYNNQPQHF. CDR3 coding DNA: TGTGCCAGCAGGTGGACAGGGTATAACAATCAGCCCCAGCATTTT.

This clonotype was seen at least ten times. V is TRBV12-3 or TRBV12-4 and J is TRBJ1-5, with D possibly matching TRBD1 (5 bases). Trimming shortened V by 1 base and J by 0 bases, and 10 bases separated the two germline ends. This CDR3 is 16 amino acids long. The CDR3 region is CASSLDRFYSNQPQHF. Written as DNA, the CDR3 is TGTGCCAGCAGTTTAGACAGGTTCTATAGCAATCAGCCCCAGCATTTT.